This TCR beta chain emerged from a study of cytomegalovirus exposure and HLA in healthy donors. Germline V CDR1 and CDR2: SQVTM, ANQGSEA. This CDR3 has 13 residues. The ends were cut back, 6 bases at V and 0 bases at J, with 9 bases in the middle. Use of 60 Vbeta and 13 Jbeta primers characterized the PCR. The table came from immunoSEQ multiplex PCR; TCRdb's copy has only in-frame clones and leaves some out. The sample carries fewer than 150,000 clones, about 77% recorded once. Sequenced material: PBMCs. The chain carries TRBV29-1 and TRBJ1-5; TRBD1 is a possible D gene (5 bases). The TCR sequence derives from a man over 45 in good health and CMV-seronegative. The CDR3 protein is CSVLTASNQPQHF. The CDR3 region has the DNA TGCAGCGTACTGACAGCTAGCAATCAGCCCCAGCATTTT.